A single sample is the source of the 13 T cell receptor beta chains below, sequenced in a study of OX40 agonist ivuxolimab in advanced cancers. Only in-frame clones appear in the TCRdb table, and some are missing; sequencing was by immunoSEQ multiplex PCR. The sample carries around 72,000 clones, approximately 86% recorded once. Specimen: CD4+ or CD8+ T cells sorted from blood, collected in a trial of the OX40 agonist ivuxolimab. The receptors were sampled from an adult with an advanced solid tumor such as melanoma, head and neck, liver or kidney cancer.

CDR3: CATTRGDTSYNEQFF. In DNA, the CDR3 is TGTGCCACAACACGTGGGGATACCTCCTACAATGAGCAGTTCTTC. The chain joins TRBV27 to TRBJ2-1; D gene uncertain. Per germline, CDR1 MNHEY and CDR2 SMNVEV (reference sequence). The CDR3 runs to 15 residues. Trimming removed 10 bases from V and 0 bases from J, with 16 bases in between.

DNA for the CDR3: TGTGCCAGCACAAAGGGGGACTTCGGCGAGCAGTACTTC. This translates into CASTKGDFGEQYF. This rearrangement joins TRBV28 to TRBJ2-7; the D gene could be TRBD1 or TRBD2 (6 bases each). With 7 bases removed from V and 6 bases from J, the gap between germline ends came to 16 bases. The CDR3 is 13 amino acids. Germline CDR1 and CDR2: MDHEN and SYDVKM.

This clone was seen only once. The rearrangement uses TRBV7-3 and TRBJ2-7; unclear D gene. This CDR3 region has 14 residues. Per germline, CDR1 SGHTA and CDR2 FQGTGA. The germline V and J ends were trimmed by 4 bases and 2 bases, with 12 bases remaining between them. CDR3 sequence reads: CASSSLPGPYEQYF. In DNA, the CDR3 is TGTGCCAGCAGCTCCCTTCCTGGTCCCTACGAGCAGTACTTC.

CDR3 sequence reads: CAWSGDRGVNTEAFF. The CDR3 coding sequence is TGTGCCTGGAGTGGGGACAGGGGTGTGAACACTGAAGCTTTCTTT. V usage is TRBV30 and J usage is TRBJ1-1, with 10 bases aligning to TRBD1. This CDR3 has 15 amino acids. Germline CDR1 is GTSNPN and CDR2 is SVGIG (reference sequence). Trimming took 1 base from V and 0 from J; bases not matched to a gene: 2.

The chain couples TRBV5-1 to TRBJ1-5; D call uncertain. The CDR3 contains 15 residues. Germline V CDR1 and CDR2: SGHRS, YFSETQ. V lost 0 bases, J lost 0 bases, and 7 bases lay in between. The DNA of the CDR3 is TGCGCCAGCAGCTTGGAGGGTTATAGCAATCAGCCCCAGCATTTT. Translated, it gives CASSLEGYSNQPQHF.

As concerns this clone: Other DNA sequences of this sample code for an identical CDR3. J is TRBJ2-7 and V is TRBV5-1; 10 nucleotides match TRBD1. The ends lost 3 bases at V and 2 bases at J; junction bases unmatched: 2. Germline assignment: CDR1 SGHRS and CDR2 YFSETQ. CDR3 size: 14 residues. The CDR3 region is CASSSGQGAYEQYF. The CDR3, as DNA: TGCGCCAGCAGCTCAGGACAGGGGGCCTACGAGCAGTACTTC.

The sample holds one count of this clone. This chain joins TRBV28 and TRBJ1-1; the D is unclear. V was shortened by 6 bases and J by 7 bases, with 18 bases between the two germline ends. This CDR3 spans 14 amino acids. CDR1 and CDR2 (germline): MDHEN, SYDVKM. The DNA of the CDR3 is TGTGCCAGCAGCCCTACACACCCGAGCATTGAAGCTTTCTTT. This codes for CASSPTHPSIEAFF.

The V call is TRBV2, the J call TRBJ1-1; 10 nucleotides agree with TRBD1. Germline CDR1 and CDR2: SNHLY and FYNNEI. V shed 5 bases, J shed 6 bases, and the junction held 9 bases outside the gene matches. The CDR3 has 15 residues. CDR3 nucleotides: TGTGCCAGCAGTCCGTCCCGGGACAGGGGTCCTGAAGCTTTCTTT. This sequence encodes CASSPSRDRGPEAFF.

V is TRBV11-2 and J is TRBJ1-3, with 7 bases aligning to TRBD1. Germline CDR1 and CDR2: SGHAT and FQNNGV. The ends lost 4 bases at V and 2 bases at J; junction bases unmatched: 11. CDR3 size: 17 residues. CDR3 nucleotide sequence: TGTGCCAGCAGCTCTACCCCCGGGACAGCCCCTGGAAACACCATATATTTT. It is translated as CASSSTPGTAPGNTIYF.

V usage is TRBV2 and J usage is TRBJ2-1, with 11 bases lining up with TRBD2. The V and J ends lost 5 bases and 4 bases, in that order; junction bases with no gene match: 4. This CDR3 has 15 amino acids. The germline V gene encodes CDR1 SNHLY and CDR2 FYNNEI. The CDR3 coding sequence is TGTGCCAGCAGTCCTGGGACTAGCGGTTACAATGAGCAGTTCTTC. The encoded protein is CASSPGTSGYNEQFF.

In nucleotides, the CDR3 is TGTGCCAGCAGCTCGGGAGGGGCGGGAGCCCCCTACGAGCAGTACTTC. Protein product: CASSSGGAGAPYEQYF. This chain uses TRBV5-4 with TRBJ2-7; 8 nucleotides match TRBD2. Germline V lookup: CDR1 SGHNT, CDR2 YYREEE (reference sequence). Losses at the gene ends were 3 bases for V and 2 bases for J; bases not matched to a gene: 10. This CDR3 region has 16 residues.

This chain links TRBV6-5 with TRBJ2-2; tentatively, D is TRBD1 (5 bases). The CDR3 runs 15 residues. Germline values: CDR1 MNHEY, CDR2 SVGAGI. The V end was cut by 5 bases, the J end by 0 bases, with 10 bases between. The CDR3 spells CASSPYRTNTGELFF. For the CDR3, the DNA is TGTGCCAGCAGTCCGTACAGGACGAACACCGGGGAGCTGTTTTTT.

The genes are TRBV28 and TRBJ1-5; 7 bases fit TRBD1. The CDR3 totals 15 residues. V dropped 2 bases and J dropped 3; count of bases not matched to a gene: 4. Germline assignment: CDR1 MDHEN and CDR2 SYDVKM. The CDR3 here is CASSLQDRDNQPQHF. DNA of the CDR3: TGTGCCAGCAGTTTACAAGACAGGGACAATCAGCCCCAGCATTTT.